This TCR beta chain was sequenced in a study of OX40 agonist ivuxolimab in advanced cancers. Study-wide results and limits: Low normalized clonal expansion also occurred in some nonresponding patients.

Clones were read by immunoSEQ multiplex PCR, and TCRdb kept only the in-frame ones, dropping some. The sample contains 90,000 to 100,000 clones, around 89% of which appear only once. V lost 5 bases and J 5 bases, leaving 15 bases between the germline ends. The length of the CDR3 is 15 residues. Germline V gene lookup returns CDR1 LNHDA and CDR2 SQIVND (reference sequence). Autoimmune disease history or systemic immunosuppression was exclusionary. Note on this clone: What it recognizes is unknown.

The sample consisted of CD4+ or CD8+ T cells sorted from blood, taken in a trial of the OX40 agonist ivuxolimab. This receptor was taken from an adult with an advanced solid tumor such as melanoma, head and neck, liver or kidney cancer. The chain links TRBV19 to TRBJ1-4; possible D gene TRBD1, 6 bases. The CDR3 spells CASSLRGGANEKLFF. CDR3 nucleotide sequence: TGTGCCAGTAGTCTCCGCGGGGGGGCCAATGAAAAACTGTTTTTT.